This passage covers 18 T cell receptor beta chains from one sample sequenced in a study of T cell changes during pregnancy in multiple sclerosis. Sequencing used immunoSEQ multiplex PCR; TCRdb keeps in-frame clones, though not all of them. This repertoire shows about 33,000 clones, approximately 92% found once; its top ten account for approximately 1.1%. Material: PBMCs (not recorded whether the cells were cultured). Every receptor here comes from a female donor with multiple sclerosis, enrolled in a pregnancy study.

The chain carries TRBV19 and TRBJ2-1; D call uncertain. Germline V gene sequence: CDR1 LNHDA, CDR2 SQIVND (reference sequence). This CDR3 is 13 amino acids long. Trimming left V 1 base short and J 6 bases short, with 7 bases between. The CDR3: CASSIGPINEQFF. CDR3 nucleotide sequence: TGTGCCAGTAGTATAGGACCCATCAATGAGCAGTTCTTC.

This clone was counted between two and nine times. The CDR3 spells CASSPGSLAHFPYEQYF. CDR3 coding DNA: TGTGCCAGCAGTCCCGGCAGTTTAGCCCATTTTCCCTACGAGCAGTACTTC. The chain recombines TRBV28 with TRBJ2-7, with D unresolved. Trimming took off 5 bases at V and 2 bases at J, with 22 bases between the two ends. This CDR3 spans 17 amino acids. Germline V gives CDR1 MDHEN, CDR2 SYDVKM. The variable domain in full, completed from reference TRBV28 and TRBJ2-7, reads DVKVTQSSRYLVKRTGEKVFLECVQDMDHENMFWYRQDPGLGLRLIYFSYDVKMKEKGDIPEGYSVSREKKERFSLILESASTNQTSMYLCASSPGSLAHFPYEQYFGPGTRLTVT.

V gene TRBV7-9 combines with J gene TRBJ2-7; TRBD2 aligns across 10 bases. Per the germline V gene, CDR1 is SEHNR and CDR2 is FQNEAQ (reference sequence). The CDR3 spans 15 residues. V was pared by 1 base and J by 2 bases, with 2 bases of the junction left unmatched. The CDR3 spells CASSLGLAGAYEQYF. The CDR3 DNA sequence: TGTGCCAGCAGCTTAGGGCTAGCGGGAGCCTACGAGCAGTACTTC.

A single count supports this clone. The chain is built from TRBV7-2 and TRBJ2-2; 10 bases align to TRBD2. Germline V lookup: CDR1 SGHTA, CDR2 FQGNSA. CDR3 length: 16 amino acids. J was trimmed by 10 bases and V by 1 base; bases with no gene match: 9. The CDR3 loop reads CASSLEPSGRFVELFF. CDR3 nucleotide sequence: TGTGCCAGCAGCTTAGAGCCTAGCGGGAGATTCGTGGAGCTGTTTTTT.

The table lists this clone with a count of one. V gene TRBV6-6 combines with J gene TRBJ1-3; maybe TRBD1 (5 bases). The V and J ends lost 6 bases and 8 bases respectively, with 14 bases between them. The CDR3 runs to 13 residues. Germline lookup yields CDR1 MNHNY and CDR2 SVGAGI (reference sequence). The CDR3 is CASRLGGSDTIYF. The CDR3, as DNA: TGTGCCAGCAGGCTCGGGGGGAGTGACACCATATATTTT.

The chain links TRBV29-1 to TRBJ2-2; the D is unclear. Germline V gives CDR1 SQVTM, CDR2 ANQGSEA. CDR3 size: 11 residues. Trimming pared 7 bases from V and 2 bases from J, leaving 5 bases between. DNA for the CDR3: TGCAGCGGATACAACACCGGGGAGCTGTTTTTT. Its protein product is CSGYNTGELFF.

The chain employs TRBV9 and TRBJ1-1, with 9 bases identical to TRBD1. Trimming took 0 bases from V and 1 from J; bases not matched to a gene: 7. This CDR3 is built from 17 residues. CDR1 and CDR2 (germline): SGDLS, YYNGEE. The CDR3 is CASSVAWGQGGNTEAFF. The CDR3, as DNA: TGTGCCAGCAGCGTAGCTTGGGGACAGGGAGGGAACACTGAAGCTTTCTTT.

This chain connects TRBV20-1 to TRBJ1-1, with D unclear. The length of the CDR3 is 10 residues. V was pared by 6 bases and J by 1 base, with 3 bases between. Germline V gives CDR1 DFQATT, CDR2 SNEGSKA (reference sequence). The CDR3 DNA reads as TGCAGTGCCCGGAACACTGAAGCTTTCTTT. Translated: CSARNTEAFF.

The chain carries TRBV6-4 and TRBJ1-1, with no clear D. V dropped 6 bases and J dropped 0 bases, with 11 bases sitting between them. CDR3 length equals 14 residues. Germline values: CDR1 MRHNA, CDR2 SNTAGT. CDR3 amino acids: CASRRTEMNTEAFF. CDR3 DNA: TGTGCCAGCAGACGGACGGAGATGAACACTGAAGCTTTCTTT.

This rearrangement joins TRBV7-2 to TRBJ2-7; D is ambiguous. CDR1 and CDR2 from the germline V gene are SGHTA and FQGNSA. The CDR3 has 12 residues. V lost 3 bases and J 7 bases, leaving 10 bases between the germline ends. For the CDR3, the DNA is TGTGCCAGCAGCTTGGGCGTCCGTGAGCAGTACTTC. Protein product: CASSLGVREQYF.

The V gene is TRBV28, the J gene TRBJ2-1, with TRBD1 identical over 9 bases. The CDR3 extends over 15 amino acids. J was trimmed by 6 bases and V by 5 bases; bases with no gene match: 8. The germline V gene encodes CDR1 MDHEN and CDR2 SYDVKM. The CDR3 loop reads CASSRAGTGFNEQFF. CDR3 DNA sequence: TGTGCCAGCAGTCGTGCCGGGACAGGGTTCAATGAGCAGTTCTTC.

This clone appeared a single time. The chain couples TRBV19 to TRBJ2-2, with D hard to call. The germline V gene encodes CDR1 LNHDA and CDR2 SQIVND (reference sequence). Trimming cost V 6 bases and J 0 bases, with 5 bases left between them. The CDR3 spans 13 residues. This chain's CDR3 is CASSGTNTGELFF. As DNA, the CDR3 is TGTGCCAGTAGCGGTACGAACACCGGGGAGCTGTTTTTT.

This clone has only a few counts. The genes are TRBV6-1 and TRBJ2-1; 8 bases fit TRBD2. Losses at the gene ends were 7 bases for V and 7 bases for J; bases not matched to a gene: 12. CDR3 length: 15 residues. CDR1 is MNHNS, CDR2 SASEGT, per germline. CDR3 in DNA: TGTGCCAGCACCCCAAGGTGGCGGGAGGATAATGAGCAGTTCTTC. Amino acids: CASTPRWREDNEQFF.

Only one count was recorded for this clone. This chain uses TRBV2 with TRBJ2-5, with TRBD1 as a possible D gene (6 bases). Germline V gene lookup returns CDR1 SNHLY and CDR2 FYNNEI. The CDR3 is 13 residues long. Trimming shortened V by 10 bases and J by 7 bases, and 19 bases separated the two germline ends. The CDR3 here is CATEQGPRGTQYF. CDR3 DNA: TGTGCCACTGAACAGGGCCCGAGGGGGACCCAGTACTTC. The full variable domain, completed using reference TRBV2 and TRBJ2-5, is EPEVTQTPSHQVTQMGQEVILRCVPISNHLYFYWYRQILGQKVEFLVSFYNNEISEKSEIFDDQFSVERPDGSNFTLKIRSTKLEDSAMYFCATEQGPRGTQYFGPGTRLLVL.

V gene TRBV4-1 combines with J gene TRBJ1-2, with 10 bases matching TRBD1. In germline, CDR1 is MGHRA, CDR2 YSYEKL. There are 15 residues in the CDR3. The junction had 5 bases not matched to a gene; V was cut back by 3 bases and J by 4 bases. CDR3 protein: CASSQGDRGSYGYTF. CDR3 sequence (DNA): TGCGCCAGCAGCCAGGGGGACAGGGGATCCTATGGCTACACCTTC.

The chain carries TRBV11-2 and TRBJ2-7; D call uncertain. Between the trimmed V and J ends, which lost 4 bases and 4 bases, there was a span of 2 bases. The CDR3 totals 10 residues. Germline CDR1 SGHAT, CDR2 FQNNGV. The CDR3 is CASSSYEQYF. The DNA of the CDR3 is TGTGCCAGCAGCTCGTACGAGCAGTACTTC.

In DNA, the CDR3 is TGTGCCAGTGCCGTTCTGCATTTCGAGCAGTTCTTC. Amino acids: CASAVLHFEQFF. The rearrangement uses TRBV5-6 and TRBJ2-1; D remains unclear. Per germline, CDR1 SGHDT and CDR2 YYEEEE. V dropped 8 bases and J dropped 10 bases, with 16 bases sitting between them. The length of the CDR3 is 12 residues.

V is TRBV19 and J is TRBJ2-4; D gene ambiguous. The V end lost 6 bases, the J end lost 0 bases, and 6 bases lay between the germline ends. This CDR3 has 13 amino acids. The germline gives CDR1 LNHDA, CDR2 SQIVND (reference sequence). The CDR3 loop reads CASSIRAKNIQYF. CDR3 DNA sequence: TGTGCCAGTAGCATAAGAGCCAAAAACATTCAGTACTTC.